A single sample is the source of the 26 T cell receptor beta chains below, sequenced in a study of technical replicates of blood from a few donors. Assay: immunoSEQ multiplex PCR; the TCRdb copy retains only in-frame clones and omits some. This table has tens of thousands of clones, 90% to 95% appearing once. What was sequenced was T cells isolated from PBMCs. All receptors derive from a human donor in good health.

V usage is TRBV7-9 and J usage is TRBJ1-4; 7 bases are shared with TRBD1. The length of the CDR3 is 13 residues. V gave up 11 bases and J gave up 8 bases; unmatched junction bases: 11. Germline V gives CDR1 SEHNR, CDR2 FQNEAQ (reference sequence). CDR3 in DNA: TGTGCCTTTGCGACAGGGCCCGAGGAAAAACTGTTTTTT. Translated: CAFATGPEEKLFF.

The V call is TRBV11-3, the J call TRBJ2-7, with D perhaps TRBD1 (5 bases). The V end was cut by 4 bases, the J end by 5 bases, with 12 bases between. Germline CDR1 is SGHNT and CDR2 is YENEEA. CDR3 size: 13 residues. The CDR3 DNA is TGTGCCAGCAGCTCCTCAGGGATCAACGAGCAGTACTTC. The encoded protein is CASSSSGINEQYF.

The J gene is TRBJ2-3, the V gene TRBV29-1; 12 nucleotides match TRBD2. The germline gives CDR1 SQVTM, CDR2 ANQGSEA. V trimming: 7 bases; J trimming: 5 bases; junction bases outside the gene matches: 7. CDR3 length equals 14 residues. CDR3 protein: CSGWTSGIGDTQYF. CDR3 sequence (DNA): TGCAGCGGATGGACTAGCGGGATAGGAGATACGCAGTATTTT.

V and J are TRBV4-1 and TRBJ1-5; no firm D call. This CDR3 region has 12 residues. From germline, CDR1 is MGHRA and CDR2 YSYEKL. Trimming shortened V by 2 bases and J by 11 bases, and 10 bases separated the two germline ends. The CDR3 DNA sequence: TGCGCCAGCAGCCAACTCGGGGAGGCCCAGCATTTT. It codes for CASSQLGEAQHF.

This chain uses TRBV7-9 with TRBJ1-1; D is unclear. Looked up from germline, CDR1 is SEHNR and CDR2 is FQNEAQ (reference sequence). Trimming pared 1 base from V and 0 bases from J, leaving 3 bases between. The CDR3 spans 13 residues. In DNA, the CDR3 is TGTGCCAGCAGCTTAGTCTTGAACACTGAAGCTTTCTTT. It specifies CASSLVLNTEAFF.

CDR3 DNA sequence: TGTGCCAGCAGTCGGGCGGGGATGGACGAGCAGTACTTC. Its translation: CASSRAGMDEQYF. V is TRBV28 and J is TRBJ2-7; perhaps TRBD2 as D (6 bases). The CDR3 extends over 13 amino acids. Germline V gives CDR1 MDHEN, CDR2 SYDVKM. V gave up 5 bases and J gave up 5 bases, with 13 bases separating them.

The V call is TRBV6-1, the J call TRBJ2-4, with 7 bases fitting TRBD2. Trimming at V came to 2 bases and at J to 9 bases, leaving 10 bases not matched to a gene. The germline V gene has CDR1 MNHNS and CDR2 SASEGT. This CDR3 spans 15 amino acids. The CDR3 is CASSESAGAKGIQYF. The CDR3 DNA reads as TGTGCCAGCAGTGAATCTGCGGGAGCGAAGGGCATTCAGTACTTC.

This clone was seen a single time. This chain links TRBV27 with TRBJ2-3, with a possible D match to TRBD2 (6 bases). The germline gives CDR1 MNHEY, CDR2 SMNVEV (reference sequence). V was clipped by 1 base and J by 4 bases, with 18 bases between them. CDR3 size: 17 residues. The CDR3 loop is CASSLYPPGVLSDTQYF. The CDR3 DNA reads as TGTGCCAGCAGTTTATACCCCCCGGGAGTATTATCAGATACGCAGTATTTT.

V is TRBV27 and J is TRBJ1-2; D gene unclear. CDR3 length: 14 amino acids. CDR1 MNHEY and CDR2 SMNVEV come from the germline V gene (reference sequence). V was trimmed by 6 bases and J by 2 bases, leaving 13 bases between them. CDR3: CASSPPGQNYGYTF. The CDR3 DNA sequence: TGTGCCAGCAGCCCCCCGGGTCAGAACTATGGCTACACCTTC.

This clone was recorded once. This chain joins TRBV19 and TRBJ2-5; no definite D call. The CDR3 consists of 14 residues. V lost 3 bases to trimming and J lost 2 bases, with 10 bases between them. Looked up from germline, CDR1 is LNHDA and CDR2 is SQIVND (reference sequence). The CDR3 nucleotides are TGTGCCAGTAGTATGTTCGCGGTACAAGAGACCCAGTACTTC. This sequence encodes CASSMFAVQETQYF.

V is TRBV4-1 and J is TRBJ2-1, with unresolved D. Germline V gene data show CDR1 as MGHRA and CDR2 as YSYEKL. Trimming took off 4 bases at V and 0 bases at J, with 13 bases between the two ends. This CDR3 is built from 16 residues. The CDR3 nucleotides are TGCGCCAGCAGCCGTGCGTTCCTTTCCTCCTACAATGAGCAGTTCTTC. It yields the protein CASSRAFLSSYNEQFF.

The V and J genes are TRBV7-9 and TRBJ2-3; 10 bases map to TRBD2. The CDR3 is 17 residues long. J lost 2 bases, V lost 0 bases, and 5 bases had no gene match. Germline CDR1 is SEHNR and CDR2 is FQNEAQ (reference sequence). The CDR3 DNA follows: TGTGCCAGCAGCTTAGCCGCCGGGACTAGCGCCACAGATACGCAGTATTTT. This sequence encodes CASSLAAGTSATDTQYF.

The chain employs TRBV7-3 and TRBJ1-1; TRBD1 agrees at 10 bases. V was clipped by 5 bases and J by 3 bases; unmatched bases: 9. Looked up from germline, CDR1 is SGHTA and CDR2 is FQGTGA. The CDR3 has 16 amino acids. The chain's CDR3 is CASSPIFGTGDTEAFF. CDR3 bases: TGTGCCAGCAGCCCCATCTTCGGGACAGGGGACACTGAAGCTTTCTTT.

The chain couples TRBV30 to TRBJ2-3; D possibly corresponds to TRBD2 (5 bases). The CDR3 length is 14 residues. Germline-derived CDR1 and CDR2 are GTSNPN and SVGIG (reference sequence). Trimming left V 3 bases short and J 2 bases short, with 12 bases between. The CDR3 spells CAWSEDSNTDTQYF. CDR3 nucleotide sequence: TGTGCCTGGAGCGAGGACTCCAACACAGATACGCAGTATTTT.

The CDR3: CASSTDRDVGYTF. The DNA for the CDR3 is TGTGCCAGCAGCACCGACAGGGATGTTGGCTACACCTTC. The chain joins TRBV5-4 to TRBJ1-2, with 7 bases matching TRBD1. Germline CDR1 reads SGHNT; CDR2 reads YYREEE (reference sequence). V lost 4 bases to trimming and J lost 7 bases; unmatched junction nucleotides: 7. The CDR3 is made up of 13 amino acids.

This chain joins TRBV11-3 and TRBJ2-1; 10 bases map to TRBD2. Germline trimming cut 2 bases from V and 3 bases from J; bases unmatched to any gene: 1. Germline CDR1 reads SGHNT; CDR2 reads YENEEA. The CDR3 loop spans 15 amino acids. CDR3 protein: CASSLSGGGYNEQFF. DNA for the CDR3: TGTGCCAGCAGCTTAAGCGGGGGGGGCTACAATGAGCAGTTCTTC.

The chain has TRBV25-1 and TRBJ2-2; TRBD1 matches at 10 bases. In germline, CDR1 is MGHDK, CDR2 SYGVNS. V was pared by 1 base and J by 5 bases, with 7 bases of the junction left unmatched. This CDR3 has 17 amino acids. The chain's CDR3 is CASSELWTGGGTGELFF. CDR3 nucleotide sequence: TGTGCCAGCAGTGAATTATGGACAGGGGGGGGTACCGGGGAGCTGTTTTTT.

The chain uses TRBV4-3 and TRBJ2-7; 11 nucleotides agree with TRBD2. Germline V lookup: CDR1 LGHNA, CDR2 YSLEER. The trim removed 1 base at V and 1 base at J, leaving 3 bases unmatched. The CDR3 loop spans 16 amino acids. The CDR3 loop reads CASSQGPSGGSYEQYF. CDR3 nucleotide sequence: TGCGCCAGCAGCCAAGGCCCTAGCGGGGGGTCCTACGAGCAGTACTTC.

A single count supports this clone. This sequence joins TRBV4-3 and TRBJ2-3; D is undetermined. Per the germline V gene, CDR1 is LGHNA and CDR2 is YSLEER. V lost 0 bases and J 3 bases, leaving 10 bases between the germline ends. The CDR3 covers 15 residues. This chain's CDR3 is CASSQERRRTDTQYF. In DNA form, the CDR3 reads TGCGCCAGCAGCCAAGAGCGGCGGAGAACAGATACGCAGTATTTT.

The rearrangement links TRBV18 to TRBJ1-3, with 10 bases fitting TRBD1. Germline CDR1 is KGHSH and CDR2 is LQKENI. V lost 3 bases and J lost 0; bases outside the gene matches: 5. This CDR3 comprises 17 residues. The CDR3 region is CASSPSGQGFSGNTIYF. For the CDR3, the DNA is TGTGCCAGCTCACCTTCGGGACAGGGGTTCTCTGGAAACACCATATATTTT.

The chain employs TRBV9 and TRBJ2-2; D is possibly TRBD2 (5 bases). CDR3 length: 16 residues. V was cut by 4 bases and J by 2 bases, with 15 bases left in between. CDR1 and CDR2 from the germline V gene are SGDLS and YYNGEE. The CDR3 DNA follows: TGTGCCAGCAGCCCTCGCCTAGCAGTTAACACCGGGGAGCTGTTTTTT. Its protein is CASSPRLAVNTGELFF.

The chain recombines TRBV6-5 with TRBJ2-3, with D possibly being TRBD2 (5 bases). The CDR3 loop spans 14 amino acids. V dropped 4 bases and J dropped 5 bases, with 13 bases sitting between them. Germline V gives CDR1 MNHEY, CDR2 SVGAGI. In DNA, the CDR3 is TGTGCCAGCAGTTTAGGAGGTTTAGGAGATACGCAGTATTTT. It specifies CASSLGGLGDTQYF.

The gene calls are TRBV19 and TRBJ1-1; no definite D call. Germline loops: CDR1 LNHDA, CDR2 SQIVND (reference sequence). V lost 5 bases and J lost 0, with 13 bases in between. There are 15 residues in the CDR3. The CDR3 is CASSLGHLMNTEAFF. The CDR3 DNA is TGTGCCAGTAGTCTCGGTCACCTCATGAACACTGAAGCTTTCTTT.

J is TRBJ2-1 and V is TRBV6-1, with 10 bases identical to TRBD1. V lost 2 bases, J lost 9 bases, and 10 bases stayed unmatched. From germline, CDR1 is MNHNS and CDR2 SASEGT. There are 16 residues in the CDR3. CDR3 in amino acids: CASSEIRGQGKIEQFF. The CDR3 DNA sequence: TGTGCCAGCAGTGAAATTAGGGGACAGGGGAAAATTGAGCAGTTCTTC.

The chain joins TRBV11-2 to TRBJ2-7; 9 positions match TRBD1. From germline, CDR1 is SGHAT and CDR2 FQNNGV. Trimming took 6 bases from V and 3 from J; bases not matched to a gene: 15. The CDR3 loop spans 17 amino acids. The CDR3 nucleotides read TGTGCCAGCAGTCCAACACTTTCGGGACAGGGAATCTACGAGCAGTACTTC. Translated: CASSPTLSGQGIYEQYF.

This clone was seen only once. This chain connects TRBV20-1 to TRBJ2-5; TRBD2 matches at 8 bases. V gave up 0 bases and J gave up 9 bases; unmatched junction bases: 0. CDR1 and CDR2 (germline): DFQATT, SNEGSKA (reference sequence). This CDR3 spans 11 amino acids. The CDR3 DNA reads TGCAGTGCTAGAGACGGGGGGGCCCAGTACTTC. Translating gives CSARDGGAQYF.